This TCR beta chain stems from a study of T cells in Graves' hyperthyroidism and ophthalmopathy. In its sample, this clonotype was seen many times. It was RNA transcripts that yielded the amplified TCR beta CDR3 regions. The TCR CDR3 was amplified in a first-round RT-PCR using the HTBI primer set. TCRdb ran MiXCR on the multiplex PCR reads and lists one entry per CDR3 protein. The repertoire consists of 190,000 or so distinct CDR3 sequences, with about 17% occurring once and the leading ten covering around two fifths. With V trimmed by 6 bases and J by 0 bases, 2 bases remained unmatched. Germline V gene data show CDR1 as MNHNS and CDR2 as SASEGT. The CDR3 has 16 amino acids.

The sample was blood. The TCR comes from a man aged 40-49 years with Graves' hyperthyroidism. The chain is built from TRBV6-1 and TRBJ2-1; 13 nucleotides line up with TRBD2. The CDR3 bases are TGTGCCAGCAGAGGACTAGCGGGGGCCTCCTACAATGAGCAGTTCTTC. This sequence encodes CASRGLAGASYNEQFF.